This paragraph reports one T cell receptor (beta chain). Germline CDR1 is MNHNS and CDR2 is SASEGT. The junction had 21 bases not matched to a gene; V was cut back by 6 bases and J by 8 bases. There are 19 residues in the CDR3. This sample was taken from a study of blood T cells in healthy people across ages. Sample-barcoded 5' priming and a J-beta primer mix drove a second PCR of roughly 6 to 12 cycles. TCRdb re-called the 5' RACE reads with MiXCR, one entry per CDR3 protein. Of about 1.6 million distinct CDR3 sequences listed, about 35% are singletons. PBMCs numbering at least 6.5 million were isolated per sample.

The V gene is TRBV6-1, the J gene TRBJ1-4; 10 bases fit TRBD1. This clonotype was sampled from a woman aged 30 to 39 in good health. Sequenced input: blood. Here the CDR3 reads CASRPGTGVSRVDREKLFF. DNA of the CDR3: TGTGCCAGCAGGCCCGGGACAGGGGTCTCTCGAGTTGACCGGGAAAAACTGTTTTTT.